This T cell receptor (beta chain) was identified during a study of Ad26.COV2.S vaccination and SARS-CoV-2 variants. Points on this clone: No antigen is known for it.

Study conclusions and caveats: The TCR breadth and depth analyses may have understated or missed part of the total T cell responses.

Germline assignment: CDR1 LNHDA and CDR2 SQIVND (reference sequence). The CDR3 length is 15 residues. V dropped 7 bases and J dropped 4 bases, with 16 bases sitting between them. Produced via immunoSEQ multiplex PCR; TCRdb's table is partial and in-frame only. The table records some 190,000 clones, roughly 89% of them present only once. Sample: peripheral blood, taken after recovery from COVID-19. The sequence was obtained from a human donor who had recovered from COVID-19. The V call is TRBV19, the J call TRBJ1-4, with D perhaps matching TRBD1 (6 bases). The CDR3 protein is CASTGGAGFNEKLFF. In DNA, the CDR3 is TGTGCCAGTACCGGGGGCGCGGGATTTAATGAAAAACTGTTTTTT.